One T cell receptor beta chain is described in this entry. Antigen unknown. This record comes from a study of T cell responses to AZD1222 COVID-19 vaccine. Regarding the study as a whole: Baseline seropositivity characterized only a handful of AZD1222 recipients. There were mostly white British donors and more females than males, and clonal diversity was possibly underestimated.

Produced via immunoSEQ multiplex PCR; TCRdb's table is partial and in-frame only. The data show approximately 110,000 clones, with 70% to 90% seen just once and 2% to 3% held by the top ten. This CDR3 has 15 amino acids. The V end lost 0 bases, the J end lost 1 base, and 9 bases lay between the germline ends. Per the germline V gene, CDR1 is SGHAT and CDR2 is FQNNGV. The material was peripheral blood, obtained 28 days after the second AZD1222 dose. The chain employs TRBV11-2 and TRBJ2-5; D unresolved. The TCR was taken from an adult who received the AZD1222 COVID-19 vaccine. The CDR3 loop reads CASSLEYQLQETQYF. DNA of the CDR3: TGTGCCAGCAGCTTAGAATATCAGCTCCAAGAGACCCAGTACTTC.